The 18 T cell receptor beta chains below all came from one sample that was sequenced in a study of blood T cell repertoires in COVID-19. Sequencing was performed with immunoSEQ multiplex PCR; in TCRdb, only in-frame clones are kept and a portion is missing. The table shows about 60,000 clones, with 70% to 85% occurring only once. Sequenced material: peripheral blood. The receptors shown here come from a man in his sixties with acute or convalescent COVID-19.

This clone appeared a single time. The chain joins TRBV19 to TRBJ1-2; D may be TRBD1 (6 bases). This CDR3 region has 15 residues. V dropped 6 bases and J dropped 0 bases, with 14 bases sitting between them. Germline-derived CDR1 and CDR2 are LNHDA and SQIVND (reference sequence). CDR3: CASSRGQYSNYGYTF. The DNA of the CDR3 is TGTGCCAGTAGCCGTGGACAGTACTCTAACTATGGCTACACCTTC. Full variable domain (rest looked up from reference TRBV19 and TRBJ1-2): DGGITQSPKYLFRKEGQNVTLSCEQNLNHDAMYWYRQDPGQGLRLIYYSQIVNDFQKGDIAEGYSVSREKKESFPLTVTSAQKNPTAFYLCASSRGQYSNYGYTFGSGTRLTVV.

This chain uses TRBV6-1 with TRBJ1-1; 10 nucleotides match TRBD1. CDR3 size: 17 residues. Germline V gene sequence: CDR1 MNHNS, CDR2 SASEGT. The trim removed 2 bases at V and 1 base at J, leaving 7 bases unmatched. The CDR3 DNA reads TGTGCCAGCAGTGAATATTTGACAGGGGGCGAGAACACTGAAGCTTTCTTT. Translating it yields CASSEYLTGGENTEAFF.

The chain uses TRBV9 and TRBJ2-3, with TRBD1 matching 7 bases. CDR1 and CDR2 from the germline V gene are SGDLS and YYNGEE. Trimming removed 3 bases from V and 4 bases from J; junction bases left unmatched: 2. This CDR3 region has 13 residues. The CDR3 DNA reads TGTGCCAGCAGCGCTACAGGGGCAGATACGCAGTATTTT. Translation gives CASSATGADTQYF. Complete variable domain (other parts from reference TRBV9 and TRBJ2-3): DSGVTQTPKHLITATGQRVTLRCSPRSGDLSVYWYQQSLDQGLQFLIQYYNGEERAKGNILERFSAQQFPDLHSELNLSSLELGDSALYFCASSATGADTQYFGPGTRLTVL.

The chain employs TRBV7-3 and TRBJ2-7, with 8 bases matching TRBD1. V lost 4 bases to trimming and J lost 2 bases; unmatched junction nucleotides: 4. CDR3 length: 14 residues. Germline V gene sequence: CDR1 SGHTA, CDR2 FQGTGA. CDR3 nucleotide sequence: TGTGCCAGCAGCTATGGACAGGGAACCTACGAGCAGTACTTC. Encoded protein: CASSYGQGTYEQYF.

The gene calls are TRBV27 and TRBJ1-2; 9 bases map to TRBD1. V was pared by 8 bases and J by 4 bases, with 11 bases of the junction left unmatched. Germline V CDR1 and CDR2: MNHEY, SMNVEV (reference sequence). The CDR3 spans 15 residues. The chain's CDR3 is CASGFGTGRFYGYTF. CDR3 bases: TGTGCCAGCGGATTCGGGACAGGGAGATTCTATGGCTACACCTTC.

This chain connects TRBV7-9 to TRBJ2-7; TRBD1 might be the D (6 bases). This CDR3 spans 13 amino acids. V dropped 7 bases and J dropped 3 bases, with 13 bases sitting between them. CDR1 is SEHNR and CDR2 is FQNEAQ in the germline V gene (reference sequence). For the CDR3, the DNA is TGTGCCAGCACCTTTATAGGGGGCTACGAGCAGTACTTC. Translation: CASTFIGGYEQYF.

This sequence joins TRBV5-3 and TRBJ1-1, with D possibly TRBD1 on 6 matching bases. TRBV5-3 belongs to the ORF category, with a function that is uncertain. The CDR3 is 15 amino acids. The V end lost 2 bases, the J end lost 0 bases, and 11 bases lay between the germline ends. CDR3 in amino acids: CARSLSTGLNTEAFF. The CDR3 DNA follows: TGTGCCAGAAGCTTATCGACAGGACTGAACACTGAAGCTTTCTTT.

The J gene is TRBJ2-1, the V gene TRBV7-6, with 10 bases identical to TRBD1. From germline, CDR1 is SGHVS and CDR2 FNYEAQ. V shed 2 bases, J shed 6 bases, and the junction held 13 bases outside the gene matches. This CDR3 spans 18 amino acids. The CDR3 nucleotides read TGTGCCAGCAGCTTAAGGGGACAGGGGACAATTTTGTTCAATGAGCAGTTCTTC. Encoded protein: CASSLRGQGTILFNEQFF. The complete variable domain, with remaining parts taken from reference TRBV7-6 and TRBJ2-1, reads GAGVSQSPRYKVTKRGQDVALRCDPISGHVSLYWYRQALGQGPEFLTYFNYEAQQDKSGLPNDRFSAERPEGSISTLTIQRTEQRDSAMYRCASSLRGQGTILFNEQFFGPGTRLTVL.

The chain carries TRBV30 and TRBJ2-5, with TRBD2 as a possible D gene (5 bases). CDR3 length: 15 amino acids. V lost 3 bases and J 5 bases, leaving 19 bases between the germline ends. CDR1 GTSNPN and CDR2 SVGIG come from the germline V gene (reference sequence). In nucleotides, the CDR3 is TGTGCCTGGAGGGGCGGCAATAAAGGGAGTGAGACCCAGTACTTC. The encoded protein is CAWRGGNKGSETQYF. The entire variable domain, with the rest obtained from reference TRBV30 and TRBJ2-5, is as follows: SQTIHQWPATLVQPVGSPLSLECTVEGTSNPNLYWYRQAAGRGLQLLFYSVGIGQISSEVPQNLSASRPQDRQFILSSKKLLLSDSGFYLCAWRGGNKGSETQYFGPGTRLLVL.

This clone appeared a few times. The rearrangement uses TRBV12-3 or TRBV12-4 and TRBJ1-2; no reliable D call. CDR3 length: 13 residues. With 2 bases removed from V and 8 bases from J, the gap between germline ends came to 12 bases. CDR3 residues: CASSLSPGTGYTF. The CDR3 DNA reads as TGTGCCAGCAGTTTATCCCCAGGAACCGGCTACACCTTC.

The CDR3 is CSVAAGLNTEAFF. CDR3 DNA: TGCAGCGTTGCCGCGGGGTTGAACACTGAAGCTTTCTTT. The V gene is TRBV29-1, the J gene TRBJ1-1; D ambiguous. The CDR3 is 13 amino acids. CDR1 and CDR2 (germline): SQVTM, ANQGSEA. Trimming took off 4 bases at V and 0 bases at J, with 9 bases between the two ends.

This chain joins TRBV14 and TRBJ1-2; D is possibly TRBD1 (5 bases). Per germline, CDR1 SGHDN and CDR2 FVKESK. V was clipped by 3 bases and J by 7 bases, with 9 bases between them. CDR3 length: 12 residues. CDR3 nucleotide sequence: TGTGCCAGCAGCCAGCAGGGTGGTGGCTACACCTTC. Translating it yields CASSQQGGGYTF.

By proportion, this clone is medium-sized (0.01 to 0.1%). This chain links TRBV6-2 or TRBV6-3 with TRBJ1-1, with 8 bases that match TRBD1. The CDR3 totals 19 residues. Losses at the gene ends were 3 bases for V and 5 bases for J; bases not matched to a gene: 20. Germline V gene data show CDR1 as MNHEY and CDR2 as SVGEGT. The CDR3 region is CASSYRPYRGKTRGTEAFF. The DNA for the CDR3 is TGTGCCAGCAGTTATAGGCCATACAGGGGGAAGACGAGAGGGACTGAAGCTTTCTTT.

The V gene is TRBV27, the J gene TRBJ1-5; no clear D gene. Per germline, CDR1 MNHEY and CDR2 SMNVEV (reference sequence). This CDR3 comprises 12 residues. V gave up 5 bases and J gave up 4 bases, with 6 bases separating them. Here the CDR3 reads CASSLSNQPQHF. Written as DNA, the CDR3 is TGTGCCAGCAGTCTGTCGAATCAGCCCCAGCATTTT.

The rearrangement joins TRBV13 to TRBJ1-2; tentatively, D is TRBD1 (5 bases). In germline, CDR1 is PRHDT, CDR2 FYEKMQ (reference sequence). The ends were cut back, 0 bases at V and 5 bases at J, with 10 bases in the middle. The length of the CDR3 is 14 residues. In DNA, the CDR3 is TGTGCCAGCAGCTTAGGAGGGGTTGGGTATGGCTACACCTTC. Protein product: CASSLGGVGYGYTF.

The chain uses TRBV7-8 and TRBJ2-1, with 7 bases fitting TRBD1. J gave up 9 bases and V 3 bases, and 11 bases lay outside the gene matches. The CDR3 runs to 15 residues. From germline, CDR1 is SGHVS and CDR2 FQNEAQ. The CDR3 DNA sequence: TGTGCCAGCAGCTTTTTCAGGGGGTCGGGGAGTGAGCAGTTCTTC. It codes for CASSFFRGSGSEQFF.

This chain connects TRBV30 to TRBJ1-2; tentative D call: TRBD1 (5 bases). Germline CDR1 is GTSNPN and CDR2 is SVGIG (reference sequence). The CDR3 covers 13 residues. Trimming pared 2 bases from V and 3 bases from J, leaving 10 bases between. CDR3 DNA sequence: TGTGCCTGGAGTCCGGGGACTGACTATGGCTACACCTTC. This translates into CAWSPGTDYGYTF.

V gene TRBV20-1 combines with J gene TRBJ2-7; TRBD2 might be the D (6 bases). Trimming cost V 3 bases and J 10 bases, with 10 bases left between them. Germline V gene data show CDR1 as DFQATT and CDR2 as SNEGSKA (reference sequence). The CDR3 extends over 10 amino acids. CDR3 amino acids: CSASSGLQYF. The CDR3 DNA follows: TGCAGTGCTAGTTCTGGACTACAGTACTTC.